This paragraph reports one T cell receptor beta chain. Its cognate antigen has yet to be identified. Base qualities are not recorded, but no much larger clone differs from it by a single base. The sample belongs to a study of response to subunit inactivated influenza vaccine (dated by TCRdb to 2016 to 2019). For the study in its entirety: To follow how T cells responded to a trivalent subunit inactivated influenza vaccine, the researchers relied on deep quantitative profiling of the T cell receptor repertoire. General findings and caveats noted by the study authors: It was suggested by the authors that each seasonal influenza vaccination may recruit only a limited number of new T cells.

The library was obtained by RT-PCR. Sequencing used an Illumina HiSeq 2500. TCRdb passed the public sequencing reads through fastp at Q25 and MiXCR, retaining productive beta sequences. Under each unique CDR3 protein, matching rows form one entry showing the most common genes and DNA. The sample table records approximately 160,000 distinct CDR3 sequences; around 10% of these occur just once. The ten largest clones represent 35% to 40% of the sample. The CDR3 goes from the cysteine to the phenylalanine over 16 residues. The CDR3 DNA has 48 bases and is translated from base 1. The germline ends are 15 bases apart after V is trimmed by 2 bases and J by 2 bases. As encoded in the germline V gene, CDR1 is SGHNT while CDR2 is YENEEA.

The sequence links TRBV11-3 to TRBJ1-2, with the D gene not confidently named. Sequencing was performed on CD8+ T cells sorted from PBMCs, taken approximately 25 months after vaccination. This clonotype was obtained from a man aged 50 to 69 who received an inactivated influenza vaccine. Donor details come from another sample of the same person, matched by shared clones. The CDR3 here reads CASSLKSRGLNYGYTF. The nucleotide sequence is TGTGCCAGCAGCTTAAAGTCTCGGGGTCTCAACTATGGCTACACCTTC.